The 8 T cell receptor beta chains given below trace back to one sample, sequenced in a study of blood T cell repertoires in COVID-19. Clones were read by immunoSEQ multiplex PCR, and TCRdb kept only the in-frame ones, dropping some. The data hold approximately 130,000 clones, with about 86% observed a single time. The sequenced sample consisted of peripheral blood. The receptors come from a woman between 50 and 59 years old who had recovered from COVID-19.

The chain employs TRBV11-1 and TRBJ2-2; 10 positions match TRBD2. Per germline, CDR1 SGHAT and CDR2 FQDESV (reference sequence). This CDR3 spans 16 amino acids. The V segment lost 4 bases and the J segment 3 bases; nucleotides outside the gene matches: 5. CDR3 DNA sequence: TGTGCCAGCAGCTCAGGACTAGCGGAATACACCGGGGAGCTGTTTTTT. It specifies CASSSGLAEYTGELFF.

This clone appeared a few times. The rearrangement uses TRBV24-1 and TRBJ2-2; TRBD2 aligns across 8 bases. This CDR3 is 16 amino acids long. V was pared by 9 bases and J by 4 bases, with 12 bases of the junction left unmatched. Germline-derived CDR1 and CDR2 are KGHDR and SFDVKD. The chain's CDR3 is CATAGGQTSSTGELFF. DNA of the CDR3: TGTGCCACCGCGGGAGGACAGACGTCGAGCACCGGGGAGCTGTTTTTT.

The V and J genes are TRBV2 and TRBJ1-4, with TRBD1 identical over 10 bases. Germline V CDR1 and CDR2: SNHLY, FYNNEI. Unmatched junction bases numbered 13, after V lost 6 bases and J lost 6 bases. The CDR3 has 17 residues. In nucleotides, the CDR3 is TGTGCCAGCAGACGGGTGACCTCCGGGACAGGGGATGAAAAACTGTTTTTT. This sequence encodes CASRRVTSGTGDEKLFF.

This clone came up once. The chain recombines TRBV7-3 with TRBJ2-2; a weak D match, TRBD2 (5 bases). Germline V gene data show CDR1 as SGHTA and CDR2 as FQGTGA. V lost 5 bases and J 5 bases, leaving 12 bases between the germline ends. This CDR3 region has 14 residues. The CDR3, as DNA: TGTGCCAGCAGCCCCGGACTTACAACCGGGGAGCTGTTTTTT. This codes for CASSPGLTTGELFF.

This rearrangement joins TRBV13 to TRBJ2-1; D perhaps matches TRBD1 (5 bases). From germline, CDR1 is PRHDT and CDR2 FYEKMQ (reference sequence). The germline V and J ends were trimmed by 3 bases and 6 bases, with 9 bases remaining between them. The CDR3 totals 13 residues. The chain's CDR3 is CASSFVDINEQFF. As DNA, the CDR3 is TGTGCCAGCAGCTTTGTGGACATCAATGAGCAGTTCTTC.

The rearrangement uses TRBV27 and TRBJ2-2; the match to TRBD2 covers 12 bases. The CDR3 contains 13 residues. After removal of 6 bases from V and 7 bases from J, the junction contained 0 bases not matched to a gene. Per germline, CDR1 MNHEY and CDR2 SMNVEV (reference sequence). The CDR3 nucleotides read TGTGCCAGCAGACTAGCGGGAGGCGGGGAGCTGTTTTTT. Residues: CASRLAGGGELFF.

CDR3 loop: CASGGQANYYEQYF. CDR3 DNA sequence: TGTGCCAGCGGAGGACAGGCCAACTACTACGAGCAGTACTTC. This chain connects TRBV6-5 to TRBJ2-7, with 7 bases aligning to TRBD1. J was trimmed by 3 bases and V by 8 bases; bases with no gene match: 10. The CDR3 has 14 amino acids. CDR1 is MNHEY and CDR2 is SVGAGI in the germline V gene.

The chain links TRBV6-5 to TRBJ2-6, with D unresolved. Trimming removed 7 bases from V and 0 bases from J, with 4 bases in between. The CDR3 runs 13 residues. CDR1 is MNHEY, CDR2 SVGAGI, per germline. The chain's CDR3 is CASILSGANVLTF. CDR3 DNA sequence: TGTGCCAGCATCCTCTCTGGGGCCAACGTCCTGACTTTC.